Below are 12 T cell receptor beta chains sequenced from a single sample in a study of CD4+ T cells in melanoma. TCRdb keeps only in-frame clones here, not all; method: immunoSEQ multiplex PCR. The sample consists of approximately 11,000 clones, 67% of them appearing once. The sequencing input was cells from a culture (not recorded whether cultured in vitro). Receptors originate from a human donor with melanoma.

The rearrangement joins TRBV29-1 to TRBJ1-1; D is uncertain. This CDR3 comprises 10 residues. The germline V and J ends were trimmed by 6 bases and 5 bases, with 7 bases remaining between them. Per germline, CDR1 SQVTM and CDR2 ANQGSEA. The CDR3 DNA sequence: TGCAGCGTGACCAGTACTGAAGCTTTCTTT. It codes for CSVTSTEAFF.

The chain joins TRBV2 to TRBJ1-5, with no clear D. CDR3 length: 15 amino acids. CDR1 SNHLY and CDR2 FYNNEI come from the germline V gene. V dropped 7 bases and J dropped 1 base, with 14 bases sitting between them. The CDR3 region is CASKPRSGSNQPQHF. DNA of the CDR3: TGTGCCAGCAAACCCCGCTCGGGGAGCAATCAGCCCCAGCATTTT.

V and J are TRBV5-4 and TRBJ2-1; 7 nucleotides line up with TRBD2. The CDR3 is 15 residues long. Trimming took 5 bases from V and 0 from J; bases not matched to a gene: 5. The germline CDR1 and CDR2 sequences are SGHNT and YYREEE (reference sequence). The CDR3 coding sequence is TGTGCCAGCAGAGCCCGCGGGGGCTCCTACAATGAGCAGTTCTTC. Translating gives CASRARGGSYNEQFF.

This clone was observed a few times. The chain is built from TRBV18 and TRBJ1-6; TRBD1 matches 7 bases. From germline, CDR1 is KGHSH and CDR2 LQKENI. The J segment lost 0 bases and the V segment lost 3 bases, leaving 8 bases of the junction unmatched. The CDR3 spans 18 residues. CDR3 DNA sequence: TGTGCCAGCTCACCGAGGACAGGAACAAGCTCCTATAATTCACCCCTCCACTTT. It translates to CASSPRTGTSSYNSPLHF.

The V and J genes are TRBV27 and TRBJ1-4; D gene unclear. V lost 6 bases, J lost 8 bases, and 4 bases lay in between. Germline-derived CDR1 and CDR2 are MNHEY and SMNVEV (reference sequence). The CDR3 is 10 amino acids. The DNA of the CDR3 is TGTGCCAGCAGGAGGGAAAAACTGTTTTTT. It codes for CASRREKLFF.

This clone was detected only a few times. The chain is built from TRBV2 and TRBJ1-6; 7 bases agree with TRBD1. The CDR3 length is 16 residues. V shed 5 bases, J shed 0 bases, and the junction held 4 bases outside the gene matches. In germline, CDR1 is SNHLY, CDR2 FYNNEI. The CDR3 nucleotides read TGTGCCAGCAGTAGACAGGGTATCTCCTATAATTCACCCCTCCACTTT. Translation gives CASSRQGISYNSPLHF.

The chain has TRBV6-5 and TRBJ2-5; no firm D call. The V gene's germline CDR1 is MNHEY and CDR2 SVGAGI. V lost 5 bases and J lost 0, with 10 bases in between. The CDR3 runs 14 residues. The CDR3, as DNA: TGTGCCAGCAGTCCCCAGGTGTACCAAGAGACCCAGTACTTC. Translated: CASSPQVYQETQYF.

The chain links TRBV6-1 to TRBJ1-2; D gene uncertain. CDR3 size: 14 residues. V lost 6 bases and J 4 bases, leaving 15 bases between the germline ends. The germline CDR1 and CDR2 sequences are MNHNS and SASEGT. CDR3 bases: TGTGCCAGCAGCCTTCCTTTACACAGCTATGGCTACACCTTC. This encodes CASSLPLHSYGYTF.

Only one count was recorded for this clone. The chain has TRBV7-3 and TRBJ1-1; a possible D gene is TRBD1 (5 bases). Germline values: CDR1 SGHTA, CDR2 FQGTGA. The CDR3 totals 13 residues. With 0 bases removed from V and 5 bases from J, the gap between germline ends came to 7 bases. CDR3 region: CASSLTWGTEAFF. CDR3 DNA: TGTGCCAGCAGCTTAACCTGGGGGACTGAAGCTTTCTTT.

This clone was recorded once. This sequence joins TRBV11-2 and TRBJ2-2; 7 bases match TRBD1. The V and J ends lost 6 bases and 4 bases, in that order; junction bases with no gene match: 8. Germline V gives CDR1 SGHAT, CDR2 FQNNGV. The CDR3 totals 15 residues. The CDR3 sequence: CASRAGTVSTGELFF. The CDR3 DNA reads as TGTGCCAGCAGAGCCGGGACAGTAAGCACCGGGGAGCTGTTTTTT.

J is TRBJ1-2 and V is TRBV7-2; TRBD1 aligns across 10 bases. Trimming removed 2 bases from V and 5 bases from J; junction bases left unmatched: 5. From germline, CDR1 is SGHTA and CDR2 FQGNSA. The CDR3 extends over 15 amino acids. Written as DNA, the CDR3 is TGTGCCAGCAGCTTACGGGACAGGGGAGGGTATGGCTACACCTTC. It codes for CASSLRDRGGYGYTF.

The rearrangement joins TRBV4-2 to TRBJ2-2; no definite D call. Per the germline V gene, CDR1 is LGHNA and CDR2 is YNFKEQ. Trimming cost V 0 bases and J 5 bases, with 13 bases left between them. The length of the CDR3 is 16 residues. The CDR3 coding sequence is TGTGCCAGCAGCCAAGATATGGCTAGGGTGACCGGGGAGCTGTTTTTT. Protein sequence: CASSQDMARVTGELFF.